These T cell receptor beta chains were read from a single sample in a study of T-cell memory formation after mild COVID-19. TCRdb ran MiXCR on the 5' RACE reads and lists one entry per CDR3 protein. This repertoire shows tens of thousands of distinct CDR3 sequences, 6% to 7.5% found once; its top ten account for more than 0.7%. Sequencing was carried out using PBMCs or a T cell subset sorted from them (not recorded which). These receptors came from an adult who had mild COVID-19 (a few samples of this study predate the infection). Cell type and time point are not known. CDR3s include the opening cysteine and the closing phenylalanine or tryptophan. Each record gives: V gene, J gene, clone size, D gene, CDR3 protein, CDR3 DNA. D genes are given only for firm matches. Only part of the rows carry a size: once, few, many, or a class if the clone is expanded.

>TRBV11-2|TRBJ1-5|few|TRBD1
CASSIDRGSSQPQHF
TGTGCCAGCAGCATAGACAGGGGAAGTAGCCAGCCCCAGCATTTT
>TRBV2|TRBJ2-2|few|.
CASRQTSNSGELFF
TGTGCCAGCAGGCAGACTAGTAACTCCGGGGAGCTGTTTTTT
>TRBV7-2|TRBJ1-2|.|.
CASSPSGGTYGYTF
TGTGCCAGCAGCCCATCCGGCGGAACCTATGGCTACACCTTC
>TRBV10-3|TRBJ1-5|many|.
CATKTEYSNQPQHF
TGTGCCACGAAGACAGAGTATAGCAATCAGCCCCAGCATTTT
>TRBV10-3|TRBJ1-1|few|.
CAISEDRSNTEAFF
TGTGCCATCAGTGAAGACAGGTCGAACACTGAAGCTTTCTTT
>TRBV5-1|TRBJ1-1|.|.
CASSFWGGPTEAFF
TGCGCCAGCAGCTTTTGGGGGGGCCCCACTGAAGCTTTCTTT
>TRBV5-4|TRBJ2-2|.|.
CASRIGLMNTGELFF
TGTGCCAGCAGGATCGGACTTATGAACACCGGGGAGCTGTTTTTT
>TRBV3-1|TRBJ2-3|many|.
CASSQAGAADTQYF
TGTGCCAGCAGCCAAGCGGGAGCTGCAGATACGCAGTATTTT
>TRBV27|TRBJ1-2|.|TRBD1
CASSSQTGAPYGYTF
TGTGCCAGCAGTTCGCAGACAGGGGCGCCCTATGGCTACACCTTC
>TRBV12-3/TRBV12-4|TRBJ1-5|many|.
CASSFWDQPQHF
TGTGCCAGCAGTTTTTGGGATCAGCCCCAGCATTTT
>TRBV6-5|TRBJ1-1|.|.
CASSYSRGTEAFF
TGTGCCAGCAGTTACTCGAGGGGGACTGAAGCTTTCTTT
>TRBV7-9|TRBJ2-3|.|TRBD2
CASSLGGLAGDTQYF
TGTGCCAGCAGCTTGGGGGGACTAGCGGGAGATACGCAGTATTTT
>TRBV4-2|TRBJ1-3|.|TRBD1
CASSQEGRTGGNTLYF
TGTGCCAGCAGCCAAGAAGGGCGGACAGGGGGAAACACCTTATATTTT
>TRBV6-5|TRBJ2-7|many|TRBD1
CASSPSQGASSSYSF
TGTGCCAGCAGTCCTTCACAGGGGGCGTCCTCCAGTTATAGCTTC
>TRBV3-1|TRBJ2-7|many|TRBD2
CASSPGLAGDEQYF
TGTGCCAGCAGCCCCGGACTAGCGGGAGATGAGCAGTACTTC
>TRBV30|TRBJ1-1|.|.
CAWRFGRGPNTEAFF
TGTGCCTGGAGGTTCGGGAGAGGGCCGAACACTGAAGCTTTCTTT
>TRBV25-1|TRBJ1-2|.|.
CASSDRVWYGYTF
TGTGCCAGCAGTGACAGGGTATGGTATGGCTACACCTTC
>TRBV5-1|TRBJ2-3|many|.
CASSSSGVSTDTQYF
TGCGCCAGCAGCTCCTCGGGGGTCTCCACAGATACGCAGTATTTT
>TRBV29-1|TRBJ2-7|.|TRBD1
CSVGKTGTGQHEQYF
TGCAGCGTTGGTAAAACCGGGACAGGGCAGCACGAGCAGTACTTC
>TRBV7-2|TRBJ2-2|few|.
CASSPNEAGELFF
TGTGCCAGCAGCCCAAATGAGGCCGGGGAGCTGTTTTTT
>TRBV5-6|TRBJ1-1|.|TRBD1
CASSLRQGAYMNTEAFF
TGTGCCAGCAGCCTTAGACAGGGCGCCTATATGAACACTGAAGCTTTCTTT
>TRBV12-3/TRBV12-4|TRBJ2-7|many|TRBD1
CARGSRDRAYEQYF
TGTGCCAGGGGGAGCCGGGACAGAGCTTACGAGCAGTACTTC
>TRBV24-1|TRBJ2-3|.|.
CATSADSTDTQYF
TGTGCCACCAGTGCAGATAGCACAGATACGCAGTATTTT
>TRBV4-1|TRBJ1-5|few|.
CASSQVGGNSNQPQHF
TGCGCCAGCAGCCAAGTAGGGGGGAATAGCAATCAGCCCCAGCATTTT
>TRBV12-3/TRBV12-4|TRBJ2-7|many|TRBD2
CASSRTSGPYEQYF
TGTGCCAGCAGTCGGACTAGCGGGCCCTACGAGCAGTACTTC
>TRBV7-9|TRBJ1-4|once|.
CASSSPNEKLFF
TGTGCCAGCAGCTCACCTAATGAAAAACTGTTTTTT
>TRBV27|TRBJ2-7|.|TRBD1
CASSLSTGQAGYEQYF
TGTGCCAGCAGTTTATCCACCGGACAGGCTGGATACGAGCAGTACTTC
>TRBV5-4|TRBJ2-5|.|TRBD2
CASSNGGGETQYF
TGTGCCAGCAGCAATGGGGGGGGGGAGACCCAGTACTTC
>TRBV7-2|TRBJ2-7|few|TRBD1
CASSPGQRVSYEQYF
TGTGCCAGCAGCCCGGGACAGAGAGTCTCCTACGAGCAGTACTTC
>TRBV27|TRBJ1-4|few|.
CASSLGPGGPNEKLFF
TGTGCCAGCAGCCTTGGCCCGGGGGGGCCTAATGAAAAACTGTTTTTT
>TRBV4-3|TRBJ2-1|many|TRBD2
CASSQENPGTSGYNEQFF
TGCGCCAGCAGCCAAGAGAATCCCGGGACTAGCGGGTACAATGAGCAGTTCTTC
>TRBV5-1|TRBJ2-7|.|TRBD1
CASSWQGADEQYF
TGCGCCAGCAGCTGGCAGGGGGCGGACGAGCAGTACTTC
>TRBV6-2/TRBV6-3|TRBJ2-7|many|TRBD2
CASSYGGRPYEQYF
TGTGCCAGCAGTTACGGCGGGAGGCCCTACGAGCAGTACTTC
>TRBV6-2/TRBV6-3|TRBJ2-1|few|TRBD1
CASTNGQVQFF
TGTGCCAGCACCAACGGACAGGTGCAGTTCTTC
>TRBV10-3|TRBJ2-3|few|TRBD2
CAISESRTSGSFADTQYF
TGTGCCATCAGTGAGTCGCGGACTAGCGGGAGCTTCGCAGATACGCAGTATTTT
>TRBV4-1|TRBJ1-2|many|TRBD1
CASSPRDRGDYGYTF
TGCGCCAGCAGCCCCAGGGACAGGGGGGACTATGGCTACACCTTC
>TRBV18|TRBJ2-1|.|TRBD2
CASSPQGLAGGSYNEQFF
TGTGCCAGCTCACCTCAAGGACTAGCGGGGGGCTCCTACAATGAGCAGTTCTTC
>TRBV5-1|TRBJ1-5|many|.
CASSLDPGVQPQHF
TGCGCCAGCAGCTTGGACCCTGGGGTGCAGCCCCAGCATTTT
>TRBV20-1|TRBJ1-2|few|.
CSARDLEGRYGYTF
TGCAGTGCTAGAGATTTGGAGGGACGGTATGGCTACACCTTC